This T cell receptor (beta chain) stems from a study of T cells after yellow fever vaccination. Trimming took off 4 bases at V and 7 bases at J, with 8 bases between the two ends. This CDR3 region has 12 residues. From germline, CDR1 is SNHLY and CDR2 FYNNEI. TCRdb used MiXCR to reprocess the 5' RACE reads, holding one entry per CDR3 protein. The repertoire holds some 300,000 distinct CDR3 sequences, with approximately 10% as singletons. The chain couples TRBV2 to TRBJ1-5, with D unresolved. The receptor was isolated from a man aged 18 to 29 who received the YFV17D yellow fever vaccine. Sequencing was performed on CD4+ T cells sorted from PBMCs, taken 5 days after the yellow fever booster vaccination. CDR3 amino acids: CASSVRRQPQHF. CDR3 in DNA: TGTGCCAGCAGTGTGAGGCGGCAGCCCCAGCATTTT.